Sequencing of this TCR beta chain was carried out in a study of blood T cell repertoires in COVID-19. Study summary: The analysed material was cDNA or gDNA that came from T cells, B-cell-depleted T cells, or PBMCs.

This table comes from immunoSEQ multiplex PCR, and its TCRdb copy is limited to in-frame clones, with some not included. The table has some 200,000 clones, about 83% seen once. Enrollment of patients from Seattle took place during active infection, with longitudinal follow-up. CDR1 is MNHEY and CDR2 is SVGAGI in the germline V gene. The V gene end was trimmed by 2 bases and the J gene end by 7 bases; junction bases not matched to a gene: 8. The CDR3 is 15 amino acids. The rearrangement links TRBV6-5 to TRBJ2-1, with 7 positions matching TRBD2. This receptor was obtained from a woman in her 30s with COVID-19, enrolled during active disease. The source material was peripheral blood. In nucleotides, the CDR3 is TGTGCCAGCAGTTACGTTTCGGGGGGATTGAATGAGCAGTTCTTC. Translation: CASSYVSGGLNEQFF.